The source of this T cell receptor beta chain is a study of blood T cells in healthy people across ages. On this clonotype: Antigen unknown.

For the second PCR, which ran for about 7 to 12 cycles, a sample-barcoded 5' primer and a J-beta primer mix were used. Every cDNA was tagged by a template-switch adaptor with 12 random nucleotides. Per-sample output comprised a minimum of 2.5 million paired-end reads containing CDR3. MiXCR was run by TCRdb on the 5' RACE reads, yielding one entry per CDR3 protein. The sample consists of some 780,000 distinct CDR3 sequences, about 56% of them appearing once. Study-level points and caveats: Age advanced and TCR beta diversity per million T cells fell, roughly linearly.

CDR1 is DFQATT, CDR2 SNEGSKA, per germline (reference sequence). The CDR3 has 15 residues. V lost 2 bases and J 3 bases, leaving 11 bases between the germline ends. The receptor was derived from a man in his forties in good health. The sequenced sample was blood. This sequence joins TRBV20-1 and TRBJ2-6; perhaps TRBD2 as D (6 bases). CDR3 bases: TGCAGTGCTAGACCCCGGGGGATTGGGGCCAACGTCCTGACTTTC. This gives the protein CSARPRGIGANVLTF.